Sequencing of this T cell receptor (beta chain) was carried out in a study of OX40 agonist ivuxolimab in advanced cancers. For the wider study: The costimulatory receptor OX40 (CD134) was targeted by ivuxolimab, a fully human IgG2 agonistic monoclonal antibody. In the dose-escalation cohort, more than 80% of patients were male, and the mean age was 60 years with a range of roughly 23 to 90. Prior anti-PD-1, anti-PD-L1 or anti-CTLA-4 therapy was permitted, and 40% of dose-escalation patients had received checkpoint inhibitors. The paper reports the monotherapy dose-escalation portion (N of about 51 patients) of the phase I ivuxolimab trial. Three dose-escalation patients achieved partial responses, one with hepatocellular carcinoma and two with cutaneous melanoma. Intravenous ivuxolimab was administered to patients every 2 weeks at six dose levels: 0.01, 0.1, 0.3, 1.5, 3 and 10 mg/kg. Peripheral TCRbeta sequencing aimed to test whether ivuxolimab altered TCR sequence diversity and caused clonal T-cell expansion. Among the approximately 50 dose-escalation patients, approximately 20 had hepatocellular carcinoma, roughly 15 melanoma, 9 renal cell carcinoma and 9 head and neck cancer.

To sequence the TCRbeta CDR3 region, genomic DNA was isolated from the sorted cells. TCRbeta CDR3 regions were sequenced using the immunoSEQ Assay. Not all clones reach the TCRdb copy of this immuneACCESS table, which keeps in-frame sequences only. Checked studies attribute under half of the gap to unresolved V genes and leave the rest unexplained. Within this sample are roughly 67,000 clones, with over 70% of them counted one time only. About 4% of the sample is held by the ten biggest clonotypes. Inclusive of the bounding cysteine and phenylalanine, the CDR3 is 15 residues long. The entry retains the CDR3 DNA only, 45 bases that are in frame from base 1. The germline V gene yields SGHNT for CDR1 and YENEEA for CDR2. The trim is 1 base for V and 4 bases for J, with a gap of 10 bases between the germline ends. Study-wide findings and limitations: Low levels of normalized T-cell clonal expansion were also seen in some patients who did not respond. In the 0.1-3.0 mg/kg groups, partial responders had among the lowest normalized peripheral clonal expansion, particularly in CD8+ T cells. At doses from 0.1 to 3.0 mg/kg, clonal expansion was seen in both CD4+ and CD8+ blood T cells between baseline and week 6. On average, CD8+ T cells showed more expanded clones than CD4+ T cells after ivuxolimab. The antigen specificity of the clonally expanded peripheral T cells was not determined.

The trial excluded patients who had a history of autoimmune disease or were on systemic immunosuppression. In every dose cohort, peripheral blood was drawn for TCR sequencing at baseline, cycle 4 day 1, and cycle 7 day 1. Samples were obtained from an open-label, multicenter, first-in-human phase I dose-escalation trial of ivuxolimab. Adults with locally advanced or metastatic melanoma, renal cell carcinoma, hepatocellular carcinoma or head and neck squamous cell carcinoma were enrolled in the trial. Before TCR sequencing, CD4+ and CD8+ T cells were separately sorted from peripheral blood. As for this clone: Its cognate antigen has yet to be identified. No base quality information exists; no much larger clone differs at one position.

The source was CD4+ or CD8+ T cells sorted from blood, collected in a trial of the OX40 agonist ivuxolimab. This receptor was identified in an adult with an advanced solid tumor such as melanoma, head and neck, liver or kidney cancer. The V gene is TRBV11-3 and the J gene is TRBJ2-2; no D gene can be assigned with confidence. The CDR3 here reads CASSLVRGGTGELFF. The nucleotides are TGTGCCAGCAGCTTAGTGCGCGGTGGCACCGGGGAGCTGTTTTTT.